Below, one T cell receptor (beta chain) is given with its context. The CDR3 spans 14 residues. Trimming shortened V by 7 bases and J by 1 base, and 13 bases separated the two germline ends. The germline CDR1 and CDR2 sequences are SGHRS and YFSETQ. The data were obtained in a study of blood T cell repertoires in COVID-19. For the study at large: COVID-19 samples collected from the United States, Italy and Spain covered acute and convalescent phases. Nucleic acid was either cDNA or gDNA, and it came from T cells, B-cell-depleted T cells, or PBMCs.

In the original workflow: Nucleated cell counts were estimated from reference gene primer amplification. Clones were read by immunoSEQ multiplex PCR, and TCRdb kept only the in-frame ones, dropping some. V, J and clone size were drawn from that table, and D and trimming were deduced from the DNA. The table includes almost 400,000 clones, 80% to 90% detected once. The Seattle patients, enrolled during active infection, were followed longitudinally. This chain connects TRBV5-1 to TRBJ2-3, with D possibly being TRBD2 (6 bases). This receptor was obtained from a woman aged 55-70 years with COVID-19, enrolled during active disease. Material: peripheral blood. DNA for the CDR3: TGCGCCAGCGGAGGTAGCGGAGGCACAGATACGCAGTATTTT. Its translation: CASGGSGGTDTQYF.